The sequence of this T cell receptor (beta chain) was determined in a study of graft-versus-host responses after intestinal transplantation. The data were produced by immunoSEQ multiplex PCR, yet TCRdb's version contains in-frame clones alone and is incomplete. The sample has around 13,000 clones; 90% to 95% are singletons. In the case of this clone: Its antigen is not known.

Overall study results and limits: GvH clones appeared in recipient marrow, some first in ileum or blood. Allografts from individuals with graft-donor T cell macrochimerism displayed high graft-versus-host to host-versus-graft clonal ratios. Peak circulating GvH clone levels were associated with early post-transplant HvG declines.

This CDR3 has 16 residues. CDR1 is WSHSY, CDR2 SAAADI, per germline. The trim removed 5 bases at V and 8 bases at J, leaving 11 bases unmatched. The rearrangement joins TRBV10-2 to TRBJ1-6, with 8 bases lining up with TRBD1. This clonotype was obtained from a human patient who received an intestinal transplant, so some T cells may come from the graft donor. Material: PBMCs, obtained around 3 years after intestinal transplantation. CDR3 region: CASSRVDRGADSPLHF. The CDR3, as DNA: TGCGCCAGCAGTAGAGTCGACAGGGGAGCGGATTCACCCCTCCACTTT.